Following are 8 T cell receptor beta chains from one sample sequenced in a study of T-cell reconstitution after alpha-beta-depleted transplantation in children. TCRbeta library preparation incorporated unique molecular identifiers. One entry per CDR3 protein results from TCRdb running MiXCR on the PCR reads. The repertoire includes approximately 650,000 distinct CDR3 sequences, 13% of them detected once, and approximately 0.8% sits in the top ten. Here the sequenced sample was PBMCs, taken before TCRalphabeta/CD19-depleted stem cell transplant. The receptors shown here come from a girl aged 2-9 years with congenital amegakaryocytic thrombocytopenia, due to receive a stem cell transplant.

This clonotype was observed many times. The V call is TRBV6-5, the J call TRBJ2-3; D gene uncertain. The V end lost 2 bases, the J end lost 4 bases, and 4 bases lay between the germline ends. This CDR3 spans 12 amino acids. Germline V CDR1 and CDR2: MNHEY, SVGAGI. The DNA for the CDR3 is TGTGCCAGCAGTTACGACCCAGATACGCAGTATTTT. Amino acid sequence: CASSYDPDTQYF.

V and J are TRBV20-1 and TRBJ2-3; 9 nucleotides match TRBD2. Germline loops: CDR1 DFQATT, CDR2 SNEGSKA (reference sequence). After removal of 1 base from V and 0 bases from J, the junction contained 11 bases not matched to a gene. The CDR3 consists of 18 residues. For the CDR3, the DNA is TGCAGTGCTAGAGTCTTTAGGTCTAGCGGGATGAGCACAGATACGCAGTATTTT. Encoded protein: CSARVFRSSGMSTDTQYF.

The rearrangement uses TRBV7-9 and TRBJ2-5; D gene uncertain. This CDR3 contains 12 residues. Trimming shortened V by 6 bases and J by 5 bases, and 10 bases separated the two germline ends. The germline CDR1 and CDR2 sequences are SEHNR and FQNEAQ (reference sequence). The CDR3 bases are TGTGCCAGCAGTCTCACCCCCGAGACCCAGTACTTC. This translates into CASSLTPETQYF.

Worth noting for this clonotype: An end of the junction differs from the germline gene, which may be a read error. In nucleotides, the CDR3 is TGCGGCGTTGTGGTGGGAGGCACCGGGGAGCTGTTTTTT. Encoded protein: CGVVVGGTGELFF. The chain joins TRBV29-1 to TRBJ2-2; tentative D call: TRBD2 (6 bases). This CDR3 has 13 residues. The germline V gene has CDR1 SQVTM and CDR2 ANQGSEA.

This clonotype showed up just a few times. J is TRBJ1-5 and V is TRBV25-1; 7 positions match TRBD1. The CDR3 is made up of 14 amino acids. The V and J ends lost 2 bases and 7 bases, in that order; junction bases with no gene match: 5. Germline CDR1 and CDR2: MGHDK and SYGVNS. In DNA form, the CDR3 reads TGTGCCAGCAGTGAACTGGACAGGCAACAGCCCCAGCATTTT. Its translation is CASSELDRQQPQHF.

The chain has TRBV3-1 and TRBJ2-3, with 9 bases matching TRBD1. The CDR3 loop spans 18 amino acids. Germline V gives CDR1 LGHDT, CDR2 YNNKEL (reference sequence). V gave up 4 bases and J gave up 4 bases; unmatched junction bases: 15. The CDR3 here is CASSRTTGTGSSADTQYF. In DNA form, the CDR3 reads TGTGCCAGCAGCCGAACAACTGGGACAGGGTCTAGCGCAGATACGCAGTATTTT.

This clonotype was detected ten times or more. The chain links TRBV7-8 to TRBJ2-3; D remains unclear. Looked up from germline, CDR1 is SGHVS and CDR2 is FQNEAQ. V shed 10 bases and J shed 3 bases, with 8 bases lying between them. There are 11 residues in the CDR3. The CDR3 nucleotides are TGTGCCACGGACGGTACAGATACGCAGTATTTT. It codes for CATDGTDTQYF.

The sample holds many counts of this clonotype. The V call is TRBV6-5, the J call TRBJ2-1; possibly TRBD2 for D (5 bases). The CDR3 is 13 amino acids. From germline, CDR1 is MNHEY and CDR2 SVGAGI. The V and J ends lost 6 bases and 0 bases respectively, with 6 bases between them. The CDR3 reads CASRRGSYNEQFF. The CDR3 DNA follows: TGTGCCAGCAGACGGGGCTCCTACAATGAGCAGTTCTTC.